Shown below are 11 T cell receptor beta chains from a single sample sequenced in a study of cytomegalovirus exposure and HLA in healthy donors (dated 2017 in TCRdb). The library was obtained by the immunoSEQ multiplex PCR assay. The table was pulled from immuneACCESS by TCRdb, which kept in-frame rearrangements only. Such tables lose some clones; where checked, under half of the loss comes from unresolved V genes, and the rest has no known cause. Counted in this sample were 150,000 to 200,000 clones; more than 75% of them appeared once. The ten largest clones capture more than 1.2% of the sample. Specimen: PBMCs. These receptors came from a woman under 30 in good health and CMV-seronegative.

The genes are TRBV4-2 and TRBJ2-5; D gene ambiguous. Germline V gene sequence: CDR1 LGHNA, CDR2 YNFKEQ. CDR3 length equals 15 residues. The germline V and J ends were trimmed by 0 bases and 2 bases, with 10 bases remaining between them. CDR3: CASSQERSYQETQYF. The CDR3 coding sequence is TGTGCCAGCAGCCAAGAGCGGTCCTATCAAGAGACCCAGTACTTC.

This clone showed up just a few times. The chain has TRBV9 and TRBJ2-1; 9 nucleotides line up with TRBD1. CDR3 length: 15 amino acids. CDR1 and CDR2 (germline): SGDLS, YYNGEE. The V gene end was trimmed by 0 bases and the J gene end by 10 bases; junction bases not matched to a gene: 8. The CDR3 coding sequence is TGTGCCAGCAGCGTAGAACAGGGGGCGTTAGTAGAGCAGTTCTTC. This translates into CASSVEQGALVEQFF.

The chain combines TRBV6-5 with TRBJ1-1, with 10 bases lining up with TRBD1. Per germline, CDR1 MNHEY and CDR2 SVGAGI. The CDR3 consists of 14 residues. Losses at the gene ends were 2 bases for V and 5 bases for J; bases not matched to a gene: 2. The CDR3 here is CASSYGQGGTEAFF. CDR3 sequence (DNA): TGTGCCAGCAGTTACGGACAGGGGGGGACTGAAGCTTTCTTT.

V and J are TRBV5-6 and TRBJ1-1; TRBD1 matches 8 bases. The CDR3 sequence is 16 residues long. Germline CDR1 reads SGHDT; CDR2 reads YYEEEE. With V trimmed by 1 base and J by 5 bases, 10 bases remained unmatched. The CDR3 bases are TGTGCCAGCAGCTTGCGGTTCACAGGGGGTAGGACTGAAGCTTTCTTT. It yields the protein CASSLRFTGGRTEAFF. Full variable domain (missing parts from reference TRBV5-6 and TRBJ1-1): DAGVTQSPTHLIKTRGQQVTLRCSPKSGHDTVSWYQQALGQGPQFIFQYYEEEERQRGNFPDRFSGHQFPNYSSELNVNALLLGDSALYLCASSLRFTGGRTEAFFGQGTRLTVV.

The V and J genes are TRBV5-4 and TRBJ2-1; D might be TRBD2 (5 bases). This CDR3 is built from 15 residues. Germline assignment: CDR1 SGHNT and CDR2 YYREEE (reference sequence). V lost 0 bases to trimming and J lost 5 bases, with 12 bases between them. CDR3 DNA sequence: TGTGCCAGCAGCTTGGAGGCTAGCCCCGACAATGAGCAGTTCTTC. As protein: CASSLEASPDNEQFF.

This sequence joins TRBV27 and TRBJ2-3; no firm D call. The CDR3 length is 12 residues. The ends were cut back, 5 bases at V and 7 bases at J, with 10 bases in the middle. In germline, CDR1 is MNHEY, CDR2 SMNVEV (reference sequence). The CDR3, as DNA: TGTGCCAGCAGTGCGGCCCGGAATACGCAGTATTTT. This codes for CASSAARNTQYF.

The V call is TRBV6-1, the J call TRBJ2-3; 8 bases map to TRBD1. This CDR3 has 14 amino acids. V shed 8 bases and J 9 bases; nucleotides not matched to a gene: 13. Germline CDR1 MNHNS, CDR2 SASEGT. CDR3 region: CASPQGAIIPTQYF. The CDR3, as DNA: TGTGCCAGCCCTCAGGGGGCGATTATCCCCACGCAGTATTTT.

CDR3 DNA: TGTGCCAGCACCCTGACAGGGGTCCTGGGTGGGGCCAACGTCCTGACTTTC. Translation: CASTLTGVLGGANVLTF. The chain couples TRBV7-3 to TRBJ2-6; 8 positions match TRBD1. Germline assignment: CDR1 SGHTA and CDR2 FQGTGA. The CDR3 consists of 17 residues. J gave up 3 bases and V 7 bases, and 11 bases lay outside the gene matches.

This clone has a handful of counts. The DNA of the CDR3 is TGTGCCAGCAGCCCTTCTAGCGGGAGGCGGGCCTACGAGCAGTACTTC. The encoded protein is CASSPSSGRRAYEQYF. The chain links TRBV7-8 to TRBJ2-7; 11 bases match TRBD2. This CDR3 has 16 amino acids. The V gene end was trimmed by 5 bases and the J gene end by 2 bases; junction bases not matched to a gene: 8. CDR1 is SGHVS and CDR2 is FQNEAQ in the germline V gene.

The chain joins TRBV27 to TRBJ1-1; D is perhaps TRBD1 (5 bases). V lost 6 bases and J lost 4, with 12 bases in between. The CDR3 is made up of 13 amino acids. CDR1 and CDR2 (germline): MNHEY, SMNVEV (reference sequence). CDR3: CASRKDSSTEAFF. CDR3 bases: TGTGCCAGCAGGAAAGACAGCTCCACTGAAGCTTTCTTT.

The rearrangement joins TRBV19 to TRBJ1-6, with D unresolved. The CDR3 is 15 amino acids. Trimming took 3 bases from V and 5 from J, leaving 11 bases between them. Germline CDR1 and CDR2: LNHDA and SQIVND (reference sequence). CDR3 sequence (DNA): TGTGCCAGTAGTATTGCGGCGGGGAATAATTCACCCCTCCACTTT. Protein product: CASSIAAGNNSPLHF.